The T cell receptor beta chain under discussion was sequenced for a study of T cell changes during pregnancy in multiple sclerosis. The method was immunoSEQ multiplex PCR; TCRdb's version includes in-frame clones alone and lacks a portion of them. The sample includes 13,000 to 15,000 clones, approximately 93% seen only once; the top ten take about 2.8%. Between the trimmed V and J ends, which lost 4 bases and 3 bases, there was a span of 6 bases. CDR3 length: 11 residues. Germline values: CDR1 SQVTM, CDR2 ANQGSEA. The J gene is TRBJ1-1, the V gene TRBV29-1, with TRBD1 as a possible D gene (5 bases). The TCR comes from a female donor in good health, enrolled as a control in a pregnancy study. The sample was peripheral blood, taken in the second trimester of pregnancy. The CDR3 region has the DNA TGCAGCGTTGCAGGGTACACTGAAGCTTTCTTT. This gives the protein CSVAGYTEAFF.